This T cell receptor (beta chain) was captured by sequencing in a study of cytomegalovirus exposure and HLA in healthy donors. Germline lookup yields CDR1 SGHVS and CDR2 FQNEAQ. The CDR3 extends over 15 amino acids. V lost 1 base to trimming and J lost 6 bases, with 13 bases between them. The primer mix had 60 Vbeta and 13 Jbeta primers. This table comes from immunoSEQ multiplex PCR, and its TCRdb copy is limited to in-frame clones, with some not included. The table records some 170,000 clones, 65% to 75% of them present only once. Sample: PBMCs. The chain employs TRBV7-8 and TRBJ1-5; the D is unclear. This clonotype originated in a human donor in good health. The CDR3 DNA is TGTGCCAGCAGCTTAGAAGGCCGGGGAGGTCAGCCCCAGCATTTT. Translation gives CASSLEGRGGQPQHF.